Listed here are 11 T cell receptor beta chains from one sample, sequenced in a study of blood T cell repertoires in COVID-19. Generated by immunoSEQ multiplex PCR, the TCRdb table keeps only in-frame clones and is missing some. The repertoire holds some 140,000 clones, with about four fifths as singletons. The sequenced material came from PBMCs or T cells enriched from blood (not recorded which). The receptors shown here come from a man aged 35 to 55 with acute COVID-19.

DNA of the CDR3: TGTGCCAGCACCCTAGGGGCTTCCTACACCGGGGAGCTGTTTTTT. Translated: CASTLGASYTGELFF. V gene TRBV3-1 (or the pseudogene TRBV3-2) combines with J gene TRBJ2-2; perhaps TRBD1 as D (5 bases). V lost 7 bases and J 3 bases, leaving 15 bases between the germline ends. Germline CDR1 is LGHDT and CDR2 is YNNKEL (reference sequence). The CDR3 spans 15 residues.

CDR3 residues: CASSYPGLAHYYEQYF. In DNA, the CDR3 is TGTGCCAGCAGTTACCCCGGACTAGCCCACTACTACGAGCAGTACTTC. The chain links TRBV6-2 or TRBV6-3 to TRBJ2-7; 8 nucleotides agree with TRBD2. Looked up from germline, CDR1 is MNHEY and CDR2 is SVGEGT. The CDR3 loop spans 16 amino acids. J gave up 3 bases and V 2 bases, and 9 bases lay outside the gene matches.

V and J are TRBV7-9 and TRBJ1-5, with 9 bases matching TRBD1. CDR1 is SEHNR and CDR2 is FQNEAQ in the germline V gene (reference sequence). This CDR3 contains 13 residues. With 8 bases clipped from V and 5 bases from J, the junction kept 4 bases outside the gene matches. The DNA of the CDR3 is TGTGCCAGCGGATGGACAGGGGATCAGCCCCAGCATTTT. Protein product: CASGWTGDQPQHF.

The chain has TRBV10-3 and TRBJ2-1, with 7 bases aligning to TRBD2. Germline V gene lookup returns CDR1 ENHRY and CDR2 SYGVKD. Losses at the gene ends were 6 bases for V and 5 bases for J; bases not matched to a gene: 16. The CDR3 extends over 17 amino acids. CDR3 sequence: CAIREGASGWIHNEQFF. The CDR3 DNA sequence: TGTGCCATCAGGGAAGGGGCTAGCGGATGGATCCACAATGAGCAGTTCTTC.

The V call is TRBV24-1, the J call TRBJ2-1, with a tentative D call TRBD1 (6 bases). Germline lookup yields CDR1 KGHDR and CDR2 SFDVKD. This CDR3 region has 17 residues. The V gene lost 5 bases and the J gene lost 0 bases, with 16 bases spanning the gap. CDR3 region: CATSGSQGRSSYNEQFF. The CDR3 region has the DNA TGTGCCACCAGTGGTTCACAGGGACGGAGCTCCTACAATGAGCAGTTCTTC.

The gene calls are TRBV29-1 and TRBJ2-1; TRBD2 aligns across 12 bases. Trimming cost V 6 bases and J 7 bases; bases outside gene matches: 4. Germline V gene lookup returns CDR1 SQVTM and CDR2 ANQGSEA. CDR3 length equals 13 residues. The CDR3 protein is CSVTGTSGNEQFF. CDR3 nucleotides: TGCAGCGTGACCGGGACTAGCGGGAATGAGCAGTTCTTC.

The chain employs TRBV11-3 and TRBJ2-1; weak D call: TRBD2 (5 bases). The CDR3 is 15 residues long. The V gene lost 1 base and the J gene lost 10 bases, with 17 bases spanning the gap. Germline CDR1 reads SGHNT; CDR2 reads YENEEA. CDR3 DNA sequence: TGTGCCAGCAGCTTAGGGAGAGGGCCCTCAGTCGAGCAGTTCTTC. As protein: CASSLGRGPSVEQFF.

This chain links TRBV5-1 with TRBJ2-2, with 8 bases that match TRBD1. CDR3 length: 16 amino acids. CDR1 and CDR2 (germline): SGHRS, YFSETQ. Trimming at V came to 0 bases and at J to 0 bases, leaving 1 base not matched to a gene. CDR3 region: CASSLEGQANTGELFF. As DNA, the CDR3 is TGCGCCAGCAGCTTGGAGGGACAGGCGAACACCGGGGAGCTGTTTTTT. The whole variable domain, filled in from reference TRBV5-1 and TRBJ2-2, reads KAGVTQTPRYLIKTRGQQVTLSCSPISGHRSVSWYQQTPGQGLQFLFEYFSETQRNKGNFPGRFSGRQFSNSRSEMNVSTLELGDSALYLCASSLEGQANTGELFFGEGSRLTVL.

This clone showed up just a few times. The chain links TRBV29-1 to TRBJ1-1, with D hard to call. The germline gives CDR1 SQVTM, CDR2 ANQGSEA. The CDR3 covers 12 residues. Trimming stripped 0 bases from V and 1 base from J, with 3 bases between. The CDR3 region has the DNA TGCAGCGTTGAAGAGGCGAACACTGAAGCTTTCTTT. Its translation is CSVEEANTEAFF.

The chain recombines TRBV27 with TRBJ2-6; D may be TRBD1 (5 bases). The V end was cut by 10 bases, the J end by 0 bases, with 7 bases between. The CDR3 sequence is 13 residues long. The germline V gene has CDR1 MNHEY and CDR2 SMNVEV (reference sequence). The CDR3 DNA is TGTGCCATCAGGGCCTCTGGGGCCAACGTCCTGACTTTC. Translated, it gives CAIRASGANVLTF.

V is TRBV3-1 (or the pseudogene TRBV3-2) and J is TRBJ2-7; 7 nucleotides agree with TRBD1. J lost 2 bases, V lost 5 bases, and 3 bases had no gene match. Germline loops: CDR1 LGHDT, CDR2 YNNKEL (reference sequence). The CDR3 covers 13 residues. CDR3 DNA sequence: TGTGCCAGCAGCTCCGACAGGGCCTACGAGCAGTACTTC. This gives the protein CASSSDRAYEQYF.